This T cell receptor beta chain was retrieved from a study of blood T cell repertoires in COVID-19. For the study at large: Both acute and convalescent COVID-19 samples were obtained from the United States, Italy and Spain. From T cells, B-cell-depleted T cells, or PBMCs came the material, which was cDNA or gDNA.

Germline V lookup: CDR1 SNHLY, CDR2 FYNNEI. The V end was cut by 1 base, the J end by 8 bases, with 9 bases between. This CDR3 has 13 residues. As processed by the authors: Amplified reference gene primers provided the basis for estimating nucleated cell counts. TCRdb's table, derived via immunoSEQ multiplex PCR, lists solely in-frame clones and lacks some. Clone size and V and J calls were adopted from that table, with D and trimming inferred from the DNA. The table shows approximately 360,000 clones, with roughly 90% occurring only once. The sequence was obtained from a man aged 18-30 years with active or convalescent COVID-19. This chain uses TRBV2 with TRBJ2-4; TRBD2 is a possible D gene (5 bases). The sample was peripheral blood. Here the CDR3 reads CASSEDRGDIQYF. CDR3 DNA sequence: TGTGCCAGCAGTGAAGACCGGGGAGACATTCAGTACTTC.